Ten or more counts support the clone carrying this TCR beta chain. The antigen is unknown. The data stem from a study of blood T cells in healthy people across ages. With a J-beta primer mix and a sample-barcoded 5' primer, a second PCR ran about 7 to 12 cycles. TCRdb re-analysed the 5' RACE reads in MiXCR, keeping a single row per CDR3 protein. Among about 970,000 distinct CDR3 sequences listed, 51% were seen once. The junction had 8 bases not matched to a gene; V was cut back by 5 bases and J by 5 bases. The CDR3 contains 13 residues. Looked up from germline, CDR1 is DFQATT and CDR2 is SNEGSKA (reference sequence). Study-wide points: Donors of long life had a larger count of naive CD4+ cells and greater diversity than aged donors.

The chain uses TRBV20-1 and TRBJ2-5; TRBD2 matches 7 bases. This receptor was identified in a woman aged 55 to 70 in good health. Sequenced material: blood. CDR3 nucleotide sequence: TGCAGTGCTGGCGTAACTAGCGTGGAGACCCAGTACTTC. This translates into CSAGVTSVETQYF.